The clone carrying this T cell receptor beta chain showed up many times. The CDR3 contains 16 residues. The record originates from a study of molecular identifiers for immune sequencing clone quantification. TCRdb re-analysed the PCR reads in MiXCR, keeping a single row per CDR3 protein. The sample holds about 510,000 distinct CDR3 sequences, about a fifth seen once. The TCR originated in a human donor in good health. Some libraries in this study had Jurkat cell RNA spiked in. The chain employs TRBV21-1 and TRBJ2-6; the table's D gene call, TRBD1, was not cross checked with the DNA. TRBV21-1 is termed a pseudogene. The sample was naive CD8+ T cells from blood, with Jurkat cell RNA spiked in. The sample's subset: FACS-sorted CD8+CD4-CCR7+CD45RA+ naive T cells. The CDR3 DNA reads TGTGCCAGCTTAACCGGGGATTTGGAGGGGGCCAACGTCCTGACTTTC. Residues: CASLTGDLEGANVLTF.